This T cell receptor beta chain is drawn from a study of OX40 agonist ivuxolimab in advanced cancers. In the study overall: Enrolled patients in dose escalation had cancers that were hepatocellular carcinoma, melanoma, renal cell or head and neck cancer. Study-level results: Expanded clones belonging to CD8+ T cells outnumbered, on average, those of CD4+.

Autoimmune disease history or systemic immunosuppression was exclusionary. Some clones are missing from TCRdb's copy, which holds only in-frame ones; the method was immunoSEQ multiplex PCR. The sample carries tens of thousands of clones, approximately 90% recorded once. CDR1 SGHRS and CDR2 YFSETQ come from the germline V gene. J lost 4 bases, V lost 0 bases, and 9 bases had no gene match. The CDR3 length is 18 residues. In the case of this clone: Its antigen is not known.

Material: CD4+ or CD8+ T cells sorted from blood, obtained in a trial of the OX40 agonist ivuxolimab. This sequence originates from an adult with an advanced solid tumor such as melanoma, head and neck, liver or kidney cancer. The V and J genes are TRBV5-1 and TRBJ2-1; TRBD2 matches at 11 bases. CDR3 residues: CASSLALGLADVYNEQFF. CDR3 DNA: TGCGCCAGCAGCTTGGCCCTGGGACTAGCGGACGTATACAATGAGCAGTTCTTC.